This T cell receptor beta chain was identified during a study of blood T cell repertoires in COVID-19. In the original analysis: From reference gene primer amplification, estimates of nucleated cell counts were derived. Some clones are missing from TCRdb's copy, which holds only in-frame ones; the method was immunoSEQ multiplex PCR. The V and J calls and clone size come from that table; D and trimming were worked out from the DNA. The data show roughly 230,000 clones, with approximately 86% seen just once and 5.5% to 7.5% held by the top ten. V lost 8 bases and J 1 base, leaving 8 bases between the germline ends. The CDR3 has 12 residues.

The sequenced material came from peripheral blood. The sequence was collected from a woman in her fifties or sixties with active or convalescent COVID-19. V gene TRBV12-3 or TRBV12-4 combines with J gene TRBJ1-1, with D maybe TRBD1 (5 bases). In DNA, the CDR3 is TGTGCCAGCGGGCAGGGGAACACTGAAGCTTTCTTT. It is translated as CASGQGNTEAFF.